The TCR beta chain described here comes from a study of shared clonotypes between healthy human individuals (dated by TCRdb to 2020 to 2021). Some background on the complete study: The cohort included a few men and a couple of women between 18 and 49 years of age. Per donor, leukapheresis produced somewhere between about 0.8 and 9 billion PBMCs. To estimate repertoire size and how much clonotype sharing occurs between individuals, the study deeply sequenced the blood TCR repertoires of five healthy adults. To increase sequencing depth and limit assay-specific biases, TCR repertoire library preparation and sequencing were carried out by different laboratories using diverse techniques. For each donor, CD4 naive and CD4 memory were each given three plates, CD8 naive was given two plates, and CD8 memory was given one plate. The paper as a whole reports these results and caveats: When a few donors were compared, the shared fraction of clonotypes was around 5.1% for naive CD4, roughly 3.4% for naive CD8, roughly 2.3% for memory CD4, and 0.4% for memory CD8. The small number of donors limited the genetic and exposure-history diversity represented. Even with the large sequencing depth, rarefaction of the sorted-subset datasets indicated that sequencing was incomplete. Based on pairwise subsampling, the degree of clonotype sharing among donors was expected to be affected by sequencing depth. Larger estimated clonotype richness was generally found for naive subsets than for memory subsets. Compared with non-shared clonotypes, the clonotypes found in all four sorted-subset donors had higher generation probabilities. Sampling was restricted to blood, and TCR repertoires in tissues likely differ from the TCR repertoires found in blood.

From cysteine to phenylalanine, the CDR3 is 13 amino acids long. Of all the DNA, just the CDR3 is kept, 39 bases in frame from base 1. From a lookup of the germline V gene (reference sequence), CDR1 and CDR2 are MNHNY and SVGAGI. V and J lose 7 bases and 4 bases, and a span of 10 bases separates them. TCR CDR3 regions were amplified from genomic DNA by multiplex PCR using the deep immunoSEQ assay. For each cell subset, the extracted genomic DNA was distributed evenly across all wells of several immunoSEQ 96-well plates, and each plate served as one replicate. For sorted subsets, 150 to 250 ng of genomic DNA, equivalent to roughly 30,000 T cell genomes, went into each replicate PCR. Purified libraries were quantified with a Qubit 3.0 fluorometer, sized on a Bioanalyzer 2100, and re-quantified with the KAPA Library Quantification kit. Each immunoSEQ 96-well plate was sequenced on its own single-read 150-cycle Illumina NextSeq 550 flow cell. Per the source publication's procedure: Because the immunoSEQ output included only junctional sequences and no quality scores, the filtering could not be the same as the filtering used for full-length reads. To assign V/J genes and CDR3, sequences were annotated using PyIR, a Python wrapper for IgBLAST v1.9, with IMGT germline references. Any read was removed if the V/J assignment was weak (E-value above 1e-6), the CDR3 was missing, or the read contained stop codons, out-of-frame junctions, or ambiguous translated residues. V3J clonotypes were defined by identical inferred V gene, J gene, and CDR3 amino acid sequence. To compute the percentage overlap between repertoires, the number of shared unique clonotypes was divided by the size of the smaller repertoire. Three approaches were used to assess repertoire richness: RTK rarefaction, the Chao1 estimator, and Recon v2.1 estimates of unobserved clonotypes. OLGA was used to compute generation probabilities for all TCRbeta clonotypes that the gDNA method yielded from a handful of donors. Entries here come from immuneACCESS through TCRdb and include only in-frame sequences with V and J called. Some clones fail to appear in such tables; in the studies checked, an unresolved V gene covers under half of the shortfall, and the cause of the remainder is unknown. V and J calls and clone size are those listed in that table; D and trimming were worked out from the DNA. This sample has over a million clones in its table, and about three quarters of those were observed once. The ten most abundant clones make up approximately 1.5% of the sample.

The donors were healthy, HIV-negative adults who had no recently reported acute infections or vaccinations. Every donor was a Caucasian adult residing in Nashville, Tennessee, USA. Magnetic negative selection was used to enrich CD4+ T cells, after which naive cells were positively selected on CD45RA and the negative fraction became the memory subset. Blood was collected by leukapheresis, and PBMCs were isolated by Ficoll-Histopaque density gradient centrifugation and then cryopreserved in liquid nitrogen vapor phase. Analytical flow cytometry was used to check the purity and quantity of each magnetically sorted T cell population. Genomic DNA was isolated from every sorted fraction and measured by UV absorbance on a Nanodrop 2000c. In the case of this clone: Its antigen target is currently unknown. It has no much larger one-base neighbor in the sample; base qualities were not kept.

This receptor was identified in a man in his late teens or twenties in good health. Sequencing was done on a sample of memory CD4+ T cells sorted from blood. The cell subset or site label, read with the paper, signifies: CD45RA-negative fraction. Recombination connected TRBV6-6 to TRBJ1-4; a tentative D match to TRBD1 spans 6 bases. The CDR3 protein: CASMRTDNEKLFF. The nucleotide sequence is given as TGTGCCAGCATGAGGACAGATAATGAAAAACTGTTTTTT.